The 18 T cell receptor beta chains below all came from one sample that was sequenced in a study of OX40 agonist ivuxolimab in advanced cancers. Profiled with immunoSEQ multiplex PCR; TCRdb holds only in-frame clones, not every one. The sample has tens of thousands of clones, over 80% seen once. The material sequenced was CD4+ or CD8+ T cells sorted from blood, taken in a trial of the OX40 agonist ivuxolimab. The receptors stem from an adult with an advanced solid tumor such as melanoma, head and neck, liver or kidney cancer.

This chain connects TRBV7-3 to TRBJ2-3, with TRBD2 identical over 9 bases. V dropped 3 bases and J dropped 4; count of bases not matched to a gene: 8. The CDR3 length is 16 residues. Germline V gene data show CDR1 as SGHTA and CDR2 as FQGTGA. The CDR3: CASSLSAGGHSDTQYF. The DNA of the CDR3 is TGTGCCAGCAGCTTGTCAGCGGGAGGTCATTCAGATACGCAGTATTTT.

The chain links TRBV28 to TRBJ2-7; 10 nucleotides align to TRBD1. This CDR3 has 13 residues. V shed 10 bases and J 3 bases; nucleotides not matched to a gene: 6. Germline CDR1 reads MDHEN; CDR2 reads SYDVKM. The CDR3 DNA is TGTGCCACCTTGACAGGGGGCGGCTACGAGCAGTACTTC. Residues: CATLTGGGYEQYF.

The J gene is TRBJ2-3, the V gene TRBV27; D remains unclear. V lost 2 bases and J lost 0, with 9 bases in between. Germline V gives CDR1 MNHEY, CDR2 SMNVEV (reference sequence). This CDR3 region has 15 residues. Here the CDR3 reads CASSLLGSSTDTQYF. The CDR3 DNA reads TGTGCCAGCAGTTTACTCGGGTCTAGCACAGATACGCAGTATTTT.

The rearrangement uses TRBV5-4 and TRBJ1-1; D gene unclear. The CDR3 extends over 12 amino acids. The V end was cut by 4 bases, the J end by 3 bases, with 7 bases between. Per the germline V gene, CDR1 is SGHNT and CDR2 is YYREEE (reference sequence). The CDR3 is CASSLGDTEAFF. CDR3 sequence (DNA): TGTGCCAGCAGCCTTGGGGACACTGAAGCTTTCTTT.

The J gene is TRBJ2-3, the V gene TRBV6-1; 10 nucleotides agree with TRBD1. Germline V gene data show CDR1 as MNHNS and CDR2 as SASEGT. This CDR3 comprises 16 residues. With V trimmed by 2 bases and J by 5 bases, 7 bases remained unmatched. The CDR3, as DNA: TGTGCCAGCAGTGAATGGGGGACAGGGGCACAAGATACGCAGTATTTT. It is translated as CASSEWGTGAQDTQYF.

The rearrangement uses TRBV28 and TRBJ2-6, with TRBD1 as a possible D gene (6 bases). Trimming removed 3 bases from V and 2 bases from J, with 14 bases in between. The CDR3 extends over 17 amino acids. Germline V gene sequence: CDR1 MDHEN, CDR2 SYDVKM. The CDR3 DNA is TGTGCCAGCAGTTTCGCGGACAGCTCAGCTGGGGCCAACGTCCTGACTTTC. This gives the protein CASSFADSSAGANVLTF.

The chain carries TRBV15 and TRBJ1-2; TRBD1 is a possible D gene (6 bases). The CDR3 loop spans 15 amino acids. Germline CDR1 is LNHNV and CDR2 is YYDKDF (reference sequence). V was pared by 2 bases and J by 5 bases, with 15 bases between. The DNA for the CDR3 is TGTGCCACCAGCAGATACAGGGTGGGTTTGTATGGCTACACCTTC. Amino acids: CATSRYRVGLYGYTF.

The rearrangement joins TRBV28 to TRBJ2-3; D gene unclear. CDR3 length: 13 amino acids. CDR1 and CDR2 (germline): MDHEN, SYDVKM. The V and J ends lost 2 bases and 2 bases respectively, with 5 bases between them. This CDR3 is CASSLAPTDTQYF. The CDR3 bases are TGTGCCAGCAGTTTAGCTCCCACAGATACGCAGTATTTT. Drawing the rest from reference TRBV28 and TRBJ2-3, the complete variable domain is DVKVTQSSRYLVKRTGEKVFLECVQDMDHENMFWYRQDPGLGLRLIYFSYDVKMKEKGDIPEGYSVSREKKERFSLILESASTNQTSMYLCASSLAPTDTQYFGPGTRLTVL.

Written as DNA, the CDR3 is TGCGCCAGCAGCTTGGAGGGACAGAGATACGAGCAGTACTTC. It translates to CASSLEGQRYEQYF. The V gene is TRBV5-1, the J gene TRBJ2-7; 7 bases map to TRBD1. V shed 0 bases, J shed 4 bases, and the junction held 4 bases outside the gene matches. The CDR3 covers 14 residues. Germline CDR1 is SGHRS and CDR2 is YFSETQ.

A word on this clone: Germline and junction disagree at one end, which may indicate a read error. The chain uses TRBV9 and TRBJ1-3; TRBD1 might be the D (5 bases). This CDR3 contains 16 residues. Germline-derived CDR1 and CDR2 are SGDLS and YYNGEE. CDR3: CASTVEDWGAGNTIYF. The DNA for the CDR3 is TGTGCCAGCACCGTAGAGGATTGGGGCGCTGGAAACACCATATATTTT.

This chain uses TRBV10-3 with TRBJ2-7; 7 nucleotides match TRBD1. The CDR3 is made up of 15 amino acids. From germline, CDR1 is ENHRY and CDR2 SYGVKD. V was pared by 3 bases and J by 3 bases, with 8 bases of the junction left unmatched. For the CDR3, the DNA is TGTGCCATCAGTGAATCCCGGACAGGACACTACGAGCAGTACTTC. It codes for CAISESRTGHYEQYF.

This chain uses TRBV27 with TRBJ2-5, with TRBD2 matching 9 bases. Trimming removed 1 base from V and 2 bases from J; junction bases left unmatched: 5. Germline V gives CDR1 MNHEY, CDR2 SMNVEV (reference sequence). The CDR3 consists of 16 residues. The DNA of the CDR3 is TGTGCCAGCAGTTTATGGGCGGGAGGGTCTCAAGAGACCCAGTACTTC. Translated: CASSLWAGGSQETQYF.

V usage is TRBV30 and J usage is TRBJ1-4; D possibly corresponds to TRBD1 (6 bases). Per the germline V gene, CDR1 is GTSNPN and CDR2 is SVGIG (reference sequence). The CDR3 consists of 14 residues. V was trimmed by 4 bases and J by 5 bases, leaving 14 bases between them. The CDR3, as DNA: TGTGCCTGGACTAACAGGGCGGGGAATGAAAAACTGTTTTTT. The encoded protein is CAWTNRAGNEKLFF.

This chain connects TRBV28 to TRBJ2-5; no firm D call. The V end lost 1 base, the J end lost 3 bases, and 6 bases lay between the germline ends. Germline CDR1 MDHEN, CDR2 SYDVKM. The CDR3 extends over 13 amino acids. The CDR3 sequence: CASSLSLEETQYF. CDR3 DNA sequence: TGTGCCAGCAGTTTATCGCTGGAAGAGACCCAGTACTTC.

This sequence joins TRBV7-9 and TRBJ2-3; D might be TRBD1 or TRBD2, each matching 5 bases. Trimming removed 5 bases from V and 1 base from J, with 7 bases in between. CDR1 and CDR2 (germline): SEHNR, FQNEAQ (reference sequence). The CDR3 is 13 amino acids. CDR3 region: CASSGTGTDTQYF. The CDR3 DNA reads TGTGCCAGCAGCGGGACGGGCACAGATACGCAGTATTTT. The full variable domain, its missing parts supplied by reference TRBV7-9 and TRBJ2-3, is DTGVSQNPRHKITKRGQNVTFRCDPISEHNRLYWYRQTLGQGPEFLTYFQNEAQLEKSRLLSDRFSAERPKGSFSTLEIQRTEQGDSAMYLCASSGTGTDTQYFGPGTRLTVL.

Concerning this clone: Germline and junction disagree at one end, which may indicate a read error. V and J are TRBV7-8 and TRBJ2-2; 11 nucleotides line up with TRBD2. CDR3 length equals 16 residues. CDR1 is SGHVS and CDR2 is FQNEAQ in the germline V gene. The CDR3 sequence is CANSPGTSGNTGELFF. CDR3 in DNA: TGTGCCAACAGCCCGGGGACTAGCGGTAACACCGGGGAGCTGTTTTTT.

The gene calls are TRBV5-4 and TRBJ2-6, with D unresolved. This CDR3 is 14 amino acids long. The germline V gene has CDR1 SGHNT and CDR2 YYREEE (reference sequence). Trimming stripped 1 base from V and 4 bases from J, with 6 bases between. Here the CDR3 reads CASSLLKGANVLTF. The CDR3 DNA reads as TGTGCCAGCAGCTTGCTTAAAGGGGCCAACGTCCTGACTTTC.

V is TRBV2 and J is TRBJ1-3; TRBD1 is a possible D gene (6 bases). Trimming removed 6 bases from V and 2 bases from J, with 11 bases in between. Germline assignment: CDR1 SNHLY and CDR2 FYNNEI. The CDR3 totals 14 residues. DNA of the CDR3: TGTGCCAGCAGCCCCAGGGGTCCTGGAAACACCATATATTTT. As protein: CASSPRGPGNTIYF.